This is a list of T cell receptor beta chains from one sample in a study of T cells after yellow fever vaccination. From the 5' RACE reads, TCRdb called clonotypes with MiXCR, one entry per CDR3 protein. Of 250,000 to 350,000 distinct CDR3 sequences in the sample, roughly 6.8% were seen once. The sequenced sample was PBMCs, obtained roughly 47 days after the first yellow fever vaccination. All receptors come from a man aged 18 to 29 who received the YFV17D yellow fever vaccine. Both conserved end residues are part of each CDR3. D genes are given only for firm matches. Some rows mark clone size as missing; the rest say once, few, many or name a class of expanded clone.

j_gene: TRBJ2-3; abundance: NA; v_gene: TRBV10-1; d_gene: NA; CDR3nt: TGCGCCAGCAGTGAGGTCCGGGGGTGGGCAGATACGCAGTATTTT; CDR3aa: CASSEVRGWADTQYF
j_gene: TRBJ2-5; abundance: few; v_gene: TRBV6-1; d_gene: TRBD2; CDR3nt: TGTGCCAGCGGTGTGTTAGCGGGAGAGACCCAGTACTTC; CDR3aa: CASGVLAGETQYF
j_gene: TRBJ2-6; abundance: few; v_gene: TRBV5-4; d_gene: NA; CDR3nt: TGTGCCAGCAGCTTAACAGCCGGCCGGTTCCCGTCTGGGGCCAACGTCCTGACTTTC; CDR3aa: CASSLTAGRFPSGANVLTF
j_gene: TRBJ2-1; abundance: few; v_gene: TRBV5-1; d_gene: TRBD1; CDR3nt: TGCGCCAGCAGCCGGTCCGGGACAGGGGGCTGGGATGAGCAGTTCTTC; CDR3aa: CASSRSGTGGWDEQFF
j_gene: TRBJ2-1; abundance: few; v_gene: TRBV7-9; d_gene: NA; CDR3nt: TGTGCCAGCAGCTCCGGGACGGACGGGAATGAGCAGTTCTTC; CDR3aa: CASSSGTDGNEQFF
j_gene: TRBJ2-5; abundance: few; v_gene: TRBV10-3; d_gene: TRBD2; CDR3nt: TGTGCCACCGCGACCTGGACTAGCGGGGGGCCGGAGACCCAGTACTTC; CDR3aa: CATATWTSGGPETQYF
j_gene: TRBJ2-1; abundance: few; v_gene: TRBV6-5; d_gene: TRBD2; CDR3nt: TGTGCCAGCAAAATCGGAGGCGGGGGGGACAATGAGCAGTTCTTC; CDR3aa: CASKIGGGGDNEQFF
j_gene: TRBJ1-2; abundance: NA; v_gene: TRBV6-5; d_gene: NA; CDR3nt: TGTGCCAGCATCGGGGAATATGGCTACACCTTC; CDR3aa: CASIGEYGYTF
j_gene: TRBJ1-4; abundance: NA; v_gene: TRBV20-1; d_gene: NA; CDR3nt: TGCAGTGCTAGAGACAGGGTAGGGGAAAAACTGTTTTTT; CDR3aa: CSARDRVGEKLFF
j_gene: TRBJ2-3; abundance: NA; v_gene: TRBV7-7; d_gene: NA; CDR3nt: TGTGCTAGCAGCTTACTCCCCGGGGGAACATCAGATACGCAGTATTTT; CDR3aa: CASSLLPGGTSDTQYF
j_gene: TRBJ1-5; abundance: many; v_gene: TRBV12-3/TRBV12-4; d_gene: NA; CDR3nt: TGTGCCAGCAACAGGGATAGCAATCAGCCCCAGCATTTT; CDR3aa: CASNRDSNQPQHF
j_gene: TRBJ1-1; abundance: few; v_gene: TRBV29-1; d_gene: NA; CDR3nt: TGCAGCGTTGCGCCGGGTTGGGGTATGCAGAACACTGAAGCTTTCTTT; CDR3aa: CSVAPGWGMQNTEAFF
j_gene: TRBJ2-1; abundance: few; v_gene: TRBV6-2/TRBV6-3; d_gene: NA; CDR3nt: TGTGCCAGCAGTTACAGGGCTCTCATGAGCAATGAGCAGTTCTTC; CDR3aa: CASSYRALMSNEQFF
j_gene: TRBJ2-3; abundance: NA; v_gene: TRBV18; d_gene: TRBD2; CDR3nt: TGTGCCAGCTCACCGGGACTAGCGGGGGGGATCGGCACAGATACGCAGTATTTT; CDR3aa: CASSPGLAGGIGTDTQYF
j_gene: TRBJ2-1; abundance: few; v_gene: TRBV4-3; d_gene: TRBD1; CDR3nt: TGCGCCAGCAGCCAAGACCAGACAGGGGTCAATGAGCAGTTCTTC; CDR3aa: CASSQDQTGVNEQFF
j_gene: TRBJ2-3; abundance: NA; v_gene: TRBV7-8; d_gene: NA; CDR3nt: TGTGCCAGCAGCCCGGGGGCGGCGTCCGATACGCAGTATTTT; CDR3aa: CASSPGAASDTQYF
j_gene: TRBJ2-3; abundance: NA; v_gene: TRBV27; d_gene: TRBD2; CDR3nt: TGTGCCAGCAGTTATCGACGGGGGGTTGGAGATACGCAGTATTTT; CDR3aa: CASSYRRGVGDTQYF
j_gene: TRBJ1-5; abundance: NA; v_gene: TRBV20-1; d_gene: NA; CDR3nt: TGCAGTGCTAGTCTGGAAGCCTCGCGCGGTCAGCCCCAGCATTTT; CDR3aa: CSASLEASRGQPQHF
j_gene: TRBJ2-5; abundance: many; v_gene: TRBV20-1; d_gene: NA; CDR3nt: TGCAGTGCTGGCCTGGGACTCGGAGGGGCCCAGTACTTC; CDR3aa: CSAGLGLGGAQYF
j_gene: TRBJ1-5; abundance: few; v_gene: TRBV7-9; d_gene: NA; CDR3nt: TGTGCCAGCAGCGAAACCGCGGACGGCTATAATAATCAGCCCCAGCATTTT; CDR3aa: CASSETADGYNNQPQHF
j_gene: TRBJ2-3; abundance: NA; v_gene: TRBV7-8; d_gene: NA; CDR3nt: TGTGCCAGCAGCTTAGTCTACGGGACGCACACAGATACGCAGTATTTT; CDR3aa: CASSLVYGTHTDTQYF
j_gene: TRBJ1-2; abundance: few; v_gene: TRBV7-8; d_gene: NA; CDR3nt: TGTGCCAGCAGCTTGGACATTCAGAACTATGGCTACACCTTC; CDR3aa: CASSLDIQNYGYTF
j_gene: TRBJ1-4; abundance: many; v_gene: TRBV7-3; d_gene: NA; CDR3nt: TGTGCCAGCAGCTTAACTTCGGGAGGGAGTGAACTGTTTTTT; CDR3aa: CASSLTSGGSELFF
j_gene: TRBJ2-7; abundance: NA; v_gene: TRBV11-2; d_gene: TRBD2; CDR3nt: TGTGCCAGCGCCGCTGAGCGGGGGAATCCGAATGGGGAGCAGTACTTC; CDR3aa: CASAAERGNPNGEQYF
j_gene: TRBJ2-5; abundance: few; v_gene: TRBV29-1; d_gene: NA; CDR3nt: TGCAGCGTTACTTGGGGTCTAGGAGAGACCCAGTACTTC; CDR3aa: CSVTWGLGETQYF
j_gene: TRBJ1-4; abundance: many; v_gene: TRBV5-1; d_gene: NA; CDR3nt: TGCGCCAGCAGCACGGAACAGGTGGAAAAACTGTTTTTT; CDR3aa: CASSTEQVEKLFF
j_gene: TRBJ1-2; abundance: few; v_gene: TRBV5-1; d_gene: NA; CDR3nt: TGCGCCAGCAGCTTTCCAGGCCTGGCCAATGGCTACACCTTC; CDR3aa: CASSFPGLANGYTF
j_gene: TRBJ1-2; abundance: NA; v_gene: TRBV7-2; d_gene: NA; CDR3nt: TGTGCCAGCAGCCCCCAGGGCTCCTCCTATGGCTACACCTTC; CDR3aa: CASSPQGSSYGYTF
j_gene: TRBJ1-1; abundance: many; v_gene: TRBV29-1; d_gene: NA; CDR3nt: TGCAGCGCCCAACACAGGGCGGACACTGAAGCTTTCTTT; CDR3aa: CSAQHRADTEAFF
j_gene: TRBJ2-1; abundance: few; v_gene: TRBV28; d_gene: NA; CDR3nt: TGTGCCAGCAGTTTATCACCGGTGCGGGAGCAGTTCTTC; CDR3aa: CASSLSPVREQFF